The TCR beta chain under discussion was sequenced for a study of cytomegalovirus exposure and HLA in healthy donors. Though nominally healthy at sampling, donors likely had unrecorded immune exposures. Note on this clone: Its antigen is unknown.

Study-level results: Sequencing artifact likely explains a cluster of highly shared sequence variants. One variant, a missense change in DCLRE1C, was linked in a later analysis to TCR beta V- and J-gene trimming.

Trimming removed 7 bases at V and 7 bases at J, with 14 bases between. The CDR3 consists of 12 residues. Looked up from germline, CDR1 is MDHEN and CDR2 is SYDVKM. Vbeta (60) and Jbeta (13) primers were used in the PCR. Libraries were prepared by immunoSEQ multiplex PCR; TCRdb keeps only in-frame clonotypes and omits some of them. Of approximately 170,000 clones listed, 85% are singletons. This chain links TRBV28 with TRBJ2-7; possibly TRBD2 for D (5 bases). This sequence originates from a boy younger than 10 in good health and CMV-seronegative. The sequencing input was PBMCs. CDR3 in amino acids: CASTGTTGEQYF. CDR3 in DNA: TGTGCCAGCACGGGCACGACGGGGGAGCAGTACTTC.